This entry is about one T cell receptor beta chain. The antigen remains undetermined. The CDR3 totals 17 residues. These data originate in a study of blood T cells in healthy people across ages. General study results and limits: Changes in expanded clonotypes were possibly confounded, as the CMV status of donors was unknown. Both naive CD4+ cell counts and diversity were greater in long-lived donors than in aged donors. Per million T cells, TCR beta diversity dropped roughly linearly as age increased. Strongly correlated with naive T cell percentage was TCR beta diversity.

A sample-barcoded 5' primer and a J-beta primer mix were used in a second PCR of about 7 to 12 cycles. TCRdb analysed the 5' RACE reads with MiXCR anew, one entry per CDR3 protein. The sample contains 700,000 or so distinct CDR3 sequences, 35% to 50% of which appear only once. The sequencing sample was made of blood. This TCR was recovered from a man at least 80 years old in good health. J is TRBJ2-1 and V is TRBV21-1; the table's D call, TRBD1, was not checked against the DNA. TRBV21-1 is recorded as a pseudogene. CDR3 sequence: CASSKVDRGIPYNEQFF. The CDR3 DNA reads TGTGCCAGCAGCAAAGTGGACAGGGGGATTCCCTACAATGAGCAGTTCTTC.